This T cell receptor (beta chain) was identified during a study of cytomegalovirus exposure and HLA in healthy donors. PCR primers comprised 60 Vbeta and 13 Jbeta primers. TCRdb's copy holds only in-frame clones and misses some; the assay was immunoSEQ multiplex PCR. The sample gives 170,000 or so clones, approximately 81% of which show up once; over 2% is in the top ten. As for this clone: No antigen is known for it.

V lost 2 bases, J lost 0 bases, and 3 bases stayed unmatched. From germline, CDR1 is SGDLS and CDR2 YYNGEE. The CDR3 spans 15 residues. Notes on the study in general: Using the classifier, cytomegalovirus status was reportedly diagnosed with high specificity and sensitivity.

The sequenced sample was PBMCs. The sequence was obtained from a woman in her 30s in good health and CMV-seronegative. V and J are TRBV9 and TRBJ1-2; 8 nucleotides align to TRBD1. The CDR3 protein is CASSVMGQANYGYTF. The CDR3 DNA reads TGTGCCAGCAGCGTTATGGGACAGGCTAACTATGGCTACACCTTC.